Listed below are T cell receptor beta chains from one sample, sequenced in a study of blood T cell repertoires in COVID-19. Method: immunoSEQ multiplex PCR; TCRdb's copy keeps in-frame clones and lacks some. This table holds approximately 170,000 clones, more than 60% found once. What was sequenced was peripheral blood. The receptors shown here come from a woman aged 45-60 years with acute or convalescent COVID-19. Both conserved end residues are part of each CDR3.

TRBJ1-1 TRBV7-2 CASSLGAGRTEAFF
TRBJ1-1 TRBV28 CASRNGGTGDTEAFF
TRBJ2-7 TRBV6-5 CASRPGTGFLYEQYF
TRBJ1-1 TRBV19 CASSINSRAGTEAFF
TRBJ2-7 TRBV2 CASSEEGGIVAYEQYF
TRBJ1-2 TRBV18 CASSQNRQTNYGYTF
TRBJ2-7 TRBV6-5 CASSPRGTPGYEQYF
TRBJ2-4 TRBV11-2 CASSLGNRAAKNIQYF
TRBJ1-6 TRBV27 CASSSGTAPGLSSLHF
TRBJ2-3 TRBV5-6 CASSLIGLVSTDTQYF
TRBJ1-1 TRBV19 CASIRETGTKNEAFF
TRBJ2-7 TRBV7-8 CASSPGATSGGANEQYF
TRBJ1-2 TRBV9 CASSIRPGESSNGYTF
TRBJ1-6 TRBV27 CASSRGDSPLHF
TRBJ2-7 TRBV20-1 CSASGVSGGPPREQYF
TRBJ2-2 TRBV19 CASSPRTGELFF
TRBJ1-5 TRBV7-2 CASSPHRGEPQHF